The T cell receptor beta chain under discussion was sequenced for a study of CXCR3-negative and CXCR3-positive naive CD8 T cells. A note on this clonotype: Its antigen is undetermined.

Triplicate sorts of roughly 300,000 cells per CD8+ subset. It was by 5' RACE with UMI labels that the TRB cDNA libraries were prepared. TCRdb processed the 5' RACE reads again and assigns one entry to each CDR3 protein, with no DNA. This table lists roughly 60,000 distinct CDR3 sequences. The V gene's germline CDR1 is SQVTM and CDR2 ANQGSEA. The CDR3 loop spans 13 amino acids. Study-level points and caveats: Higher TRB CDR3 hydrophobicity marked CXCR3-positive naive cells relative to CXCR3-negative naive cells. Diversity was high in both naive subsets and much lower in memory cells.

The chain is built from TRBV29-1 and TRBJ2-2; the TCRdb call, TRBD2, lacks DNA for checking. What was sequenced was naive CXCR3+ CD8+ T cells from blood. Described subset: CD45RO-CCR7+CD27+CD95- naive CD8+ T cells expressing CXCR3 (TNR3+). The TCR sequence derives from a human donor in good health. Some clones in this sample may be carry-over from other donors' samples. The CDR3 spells CSVVGRASGELFF.